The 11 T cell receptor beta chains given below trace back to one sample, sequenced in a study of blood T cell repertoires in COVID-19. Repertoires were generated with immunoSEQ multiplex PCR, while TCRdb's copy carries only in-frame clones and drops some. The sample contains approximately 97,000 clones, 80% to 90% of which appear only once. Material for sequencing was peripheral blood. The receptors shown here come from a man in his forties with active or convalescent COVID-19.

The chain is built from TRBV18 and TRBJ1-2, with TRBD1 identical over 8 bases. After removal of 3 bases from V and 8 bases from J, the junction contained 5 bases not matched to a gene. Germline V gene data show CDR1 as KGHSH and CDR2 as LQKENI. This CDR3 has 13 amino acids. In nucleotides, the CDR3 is TGTGCCAGCTCACCGGACAGGGCAGAAGGCTACACCTTC. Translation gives CASSPDRAEGYTF.

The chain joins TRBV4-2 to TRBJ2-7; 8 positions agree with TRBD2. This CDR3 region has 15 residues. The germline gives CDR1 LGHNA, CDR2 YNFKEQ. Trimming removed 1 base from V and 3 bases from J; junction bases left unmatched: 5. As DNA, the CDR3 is TGTGCCAGCAGCCAAGCTCGGGGGGGGAGCTACGAGCAGTACTTC. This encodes CASSQARGGSYEQYF.

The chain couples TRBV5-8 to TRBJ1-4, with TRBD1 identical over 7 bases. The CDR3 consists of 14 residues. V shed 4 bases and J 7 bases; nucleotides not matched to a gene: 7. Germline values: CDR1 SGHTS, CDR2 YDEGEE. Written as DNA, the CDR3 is TGTGCCAGCAGCCGGACAGGCTTAAGTGAAAAACTGTTTTTT. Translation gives CASSRTGLSEKLFF.

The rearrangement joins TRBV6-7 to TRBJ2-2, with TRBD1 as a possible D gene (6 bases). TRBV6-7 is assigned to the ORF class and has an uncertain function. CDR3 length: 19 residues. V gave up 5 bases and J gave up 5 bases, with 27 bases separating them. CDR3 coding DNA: TGTGCCAGCAGTACCGACTTCGACAGGAGCAAGGGAGTGACCGGGGAGCTGTTTTTT. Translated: CASSTDFDRSKGVTGELFF.

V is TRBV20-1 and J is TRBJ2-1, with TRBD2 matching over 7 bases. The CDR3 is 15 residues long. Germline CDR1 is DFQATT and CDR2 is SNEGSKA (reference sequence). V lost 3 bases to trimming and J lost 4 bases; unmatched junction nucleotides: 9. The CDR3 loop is CSASPRSGVYNEQFF. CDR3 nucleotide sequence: TGCAGTGCTAGTCCCAGGAGCGGGGTATACAATGAGCAGTTCTTC.

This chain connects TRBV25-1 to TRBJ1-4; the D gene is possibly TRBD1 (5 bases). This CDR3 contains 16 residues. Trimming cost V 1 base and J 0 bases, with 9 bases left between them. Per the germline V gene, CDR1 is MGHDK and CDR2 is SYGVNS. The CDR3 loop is CASSESLTATNEKLFF. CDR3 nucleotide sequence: TGTGCCAGCAGTGAATCCCTGACAGCAACTAATGAAAAACTGTTTTTT.

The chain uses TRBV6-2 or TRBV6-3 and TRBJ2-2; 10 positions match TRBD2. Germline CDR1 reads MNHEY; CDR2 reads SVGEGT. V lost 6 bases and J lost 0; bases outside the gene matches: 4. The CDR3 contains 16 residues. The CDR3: CASSSGLAANTGELFF. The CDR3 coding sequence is TGTGCCAGCAGCTCCGGACTAGCGGCGAACACCGGGGAGCTGTTTTTT.

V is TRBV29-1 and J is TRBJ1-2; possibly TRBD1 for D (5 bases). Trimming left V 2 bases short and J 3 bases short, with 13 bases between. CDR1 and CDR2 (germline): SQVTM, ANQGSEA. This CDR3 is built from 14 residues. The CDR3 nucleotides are TGCAGCGTTGAATCGGGGGTCAGGGACTATGGCTACACCTTC. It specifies CSVESGVRDYGYTF.

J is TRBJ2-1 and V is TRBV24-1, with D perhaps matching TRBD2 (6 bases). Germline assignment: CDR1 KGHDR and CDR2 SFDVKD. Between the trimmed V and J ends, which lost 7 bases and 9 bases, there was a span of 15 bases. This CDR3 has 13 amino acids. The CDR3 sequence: CATRGVAEGEQFF. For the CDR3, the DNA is TGTGCCACCAGGGGAGTGGCGGAGGGTGAGCAGTTCTTC.

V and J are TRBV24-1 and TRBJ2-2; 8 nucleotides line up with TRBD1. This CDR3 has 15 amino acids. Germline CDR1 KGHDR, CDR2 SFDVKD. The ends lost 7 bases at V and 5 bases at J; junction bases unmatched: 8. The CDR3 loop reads CATSPGGAGTGELFF. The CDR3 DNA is TGTGCCACCAGCCCAGGGGGCGCGGGGACCGGGGAGCTGTTTTTT.

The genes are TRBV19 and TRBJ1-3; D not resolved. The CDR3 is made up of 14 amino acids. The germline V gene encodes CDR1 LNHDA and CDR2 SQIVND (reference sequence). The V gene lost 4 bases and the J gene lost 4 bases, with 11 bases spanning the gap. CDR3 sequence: CASSTQALGNTIYF. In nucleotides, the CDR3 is TGTGCCAGTAGTACTCAGGCACTCGGAAACACCATATATTTT.